This record covers a single T cell receptor (beta chain). Its antigen is as yet unknown. The data were obtained in a study of blood T cells in healthy people across ages. This CDR3 region has 16 residues. The germline V gene encodes CDR1 MGHRA and CDR2 YSYEKL. Trimming took 2 bases from V and 4 from J; bases not matched to a gene: 7. Study findings and constraints: Across samples, TCR beta diversity tracked strongly with naive T cell percentage. Donor CMV status was unknown, possibly confounding expanded clonotype changes.

Primers used in a second PCR of about 6 to 11 cycles were a sample-barcoded 5' primer and a J-beta primer mix. Tags on each cDNA molecule came from a template-switch adaptor with 12 random nucleotides. In TCRdb, the 5' RACE reads were re-called with MiXCR into one record per CDR3 protein. The data hold hundreds of thousands of distinct CDR3 sequences, with 24% observed a single time. Healthy individuals of Caucasian origin from Russia, aged roughly 6 to 90, served as donors. These data were also reused for a study on T cells of mothers and their children.

The receptor's source is a boy aged 5-17 years in good health. The sequenced sample was blood. The V and J genes are TRBV4-1 and TRBJ2-1; 8 nucleotides agree with TRBD1. The CDR3 reads CASSQTTGDLYNEQFF. The CDR3 nucleotides read TGCGCCAGCAGCCAAACGACAGGGGACCTATACAATGAGCAGTTCTTC.